Included here is one T cell receptor (beta chain) sequence, with context. Antigen specificity is unknown. This sample was taken from a study of cytomegalovirus exposure and HLA in healthy donors. Findings and caveats of the study: In an earlier analysis, productive rearrangement rates for most beta V segments clustered near 87% or 30%. The authors later found TCR association rates varying by HLA locus, with DRB1 most and HLA-C fewest.

Trimming took 1 base from V and 2 from J; bases not matched to a gene: 12. This CDR3 spans 20 amino acids. CDR1 and CDR2 (germline): LNHNV, YYDKDF (reference sequence). It was with 60 Vbeta and 13 Jbeta primers that the PCR ran. Profiling relied on immunoSEQ multiplex PCR, and the TCRdb table lists in-frame clones only, not all of them. The sample includes 200,000 or so clones, about 77% of them seen just once. This rearrangement joins TRBV15 to TRBJ2-3, with 13 bases that match TRBD2. The sequencing sample was made of PBMCs. The receptor's source is a young woman in good health and CMV-seropositive. CDR3 region: CATSRARGLAGKGDTDTQYF. The CDR3, as DNA: TGTGCCACCAGCAGAGCTAGGGGACTAGCGGGGAAGGGGGACACAGATACGCAGTATTTT.